In this sample, the clone carrying this T cell receptor beta chain turned up once. This table comes from immunoSEQ multiplex PCR, and its TCRdb copy is limited to in-frame clones, with some not included. The sample includes fewer than 30,000 clones, around 87% of them seen just once. Germline CDR1 is SGHRS and CDR2 is YFSETQ. The length of the CDR3 is 15 residues. V lost 3 bases to trimming and J lost 4 bases, with 14 bases between them. The sample originates from a study of T cell responses to AZD1222 COVID-19 vaccine. The sequence came from an adult who received the AZD1222 COVID-19 vaccine. The specimen comprised peripheral blood, sampled 28 days after the second AZD1222 dose. J is TRBJ1-3 and V is TRBV5-1; possible D gene TRBD1, 6 bases. CDR3 sequence (DNA): TGCGCCAGCAGCTATGGAACAGGGACGGGAAACACCATATATTTT. Protein: CASSYGTGTGNTIYF.